This T cell receptor (beta chain) was observed in a study of identical twins. Study outcomes and limitations: Partly confounded zero-insertion analyses could result from invariant MAIT and iNKT cells. Twins shared beta out-of-frame sequences in excess, but this excess was weaker.

Unmatched junction bases numbered 6, after V lost 5 bases and J lost 7 bases. The CDR3 has 14 residues. All donors were healthy, and all were Caucasian. A universal primer binding site was introduced by template switching. The final cDNA contained unique molecular identifiers. Each CDR3 protein is one row after TCRdb ran MiXCR on the 5' RACE reads. Of 500,000 to 650,000 distinct CDR3 sequences in the sample, just over 7% were seen once. Details on this clonotype: Its specificity is not known.

These data were also reused for a study on yellow fever vaccine responses in identical twins.

The chain uses TRBV12-3 or TRBV12-4 and TRBJ2-1; 9 positions match TRBD1. This sequence originates from a woman between 18 and 29 years old in good health. The sample was PBMCs. The CDR3 bases are TGTGCCAGCAGTAATACCGGGACAGGGAATGAGCAGTTCTTC. Translation gives CASSNTGTGNEQFF.